This TCR delta chain was profiled in a study of Vδ1+ human thymocytes. General observations from the study: Unlike peripheral blood Vdelta1+ controls, thymic delta-chain sequences included 20% to 25% Vdelta2 and few Vdelta3. Many TRG clonotypes were shared between donors; TRD repertoires were essentially private. Highly polyclonal TRG and TRD repertoires with Gaussian CDR3 length distributions appeared in thymus.

CDR1 is GEAIGNYY and CDR2 is EKD in the germline V gene. The CDR3 loop spans 19 amino acids. The V gene end was trimmed by 1 base and the J gene end by 0 bases; junction bases not matched to a gene: 6. After alphabeta T cell depletion, CD3+ Vdelta1+ Vdelta2- thymocytes were sorted. RNA was extracted from the cells and then reverse transcribed. Pooled V-gene forward primers with one constant-region reverse primer generated the CDR3 amplicons by multiplex PCR. TCRdb re-called clones from the multiplex PCR reads via CATT. The profile covers about 25,000 delta-chain clones, with about 7.4% appearing a single time and roughly 1% taken by the ten largest. In its sample, this clone is medium-sized. What it recognizes is unknown.

The TCR originated in a girl less than two years old who had congenital heart surgery. The chain joins TRDV2 to TRDJ3; the match to TRDD3 covers 9 bases. Sequencing was performed on Vdelta1+ gamma-delta thymocytes from the thymus. Sample subset: FACS-sorted CD3+ TCRalphabeta- TCRVdelta1+ TCRVdelta2- thymocytes. CDR3 residues: CACDTAGGSSSWDTRQMFF. CDR3 DNA sequence: TGTGCCTGTGACACGGCTGGGGGATCAAGCTCCTGGGACACCCGACAGATGTTTTTC.